A single sample gave rise to the 17 T cell receptor beta chains below, sequenced in a study of blood T cell repertoires in COVID-19. Method: immunoSEQ multiplex PCR; TCRdb's copy keeps in-frame clones and lacks some. The sample lists roughly 230,000 clones, roughly four fifths seen once, with about 3% in the top ten. The sequencing sample was made of PBMCs or T cells enriched from blood (not recorded which). The receptors were gathered from a man in his forties or fifties who had recovered from COVID-19.

This clone was seen a few times. The chain recombines TRBV5-1 with TRBJ2-1, with 9 bases fitting TRBD1. Germline V CDR1 and CDR2: SGHRS, YFSETQ. The CDR3 is 15 residues long. The V gene end was trimmed by 4 bases and the J gene end by 1 base; junction bases not matched to a gene: 3. DNA of the CDR3: TGCGCCAGCAGCCGGGACAGGGTTTCCTACAATGAGCAGTTCTTC. Its translation is CASSRDRVSYNEQFF.

This sequence joins TRBV7-2 and TRBJ2-7; D unclear. Germline assignment: CDR1 SGHTA and CDR2 FQGNSA. Trimming removed 7 bases at V and 3 bases at J, with 7 bases between. The CDR3 extends over 11 amino acids. The DNA of the CDR3 is TGTGCCAGCATGTTTAGCTACGAGCAGTACTTC. Protein product: CASMFSYEQYF.

The CDR3 loop is CASSYDNSNYGYTF. CDR3 nucleotide sequence: TGTGCCAGCAGTTACGACAATTCTAACTATGGCTACACCTTC. The chain links TRBV6-5 to TRBJ1-2; D remains unclear. CDR1 and CDR2 from the germline V gene are MNHEY and SVGAGI. The CDR3 totals 14 residues. Trimming took 2 bases from V and 0 from J, leaving 7 bases between them.

The rearrangement joins TRBV4-2 to TRBJ2-3; D possibly corresponds to TRBD2 (5 bases). This CDR3 contains 15 residues. Trimming took off 0 bases at V and 3 bases at J, with 10 bases between the two ends. Per germline, CDR1 LGHNA and CDR2 YNFKEQ. CDR3 in DNA: TGTGCCAGCAGCCAAGACGCGCGGAGGACAGATACGCAGTATTTT. Its translation: CASSQDARRTDTQYF.

The chain joins TRBV11-2 to TRBJ2-1; D not certain. The CDR3 is made up of 15 amino acids. The V end lost 0 bases, the J end lost 7 bases, and 13 bases lay between the germline ends. The germline V gene has CDR1 SGHAT and CDR2 FQNNGV. CDR3 sequence: CASSLDGFPRNEQFF. CDR3 nucleotides: TGTGCCAGCAGCTTAGACGGGTTTCCGAGGAATGAGCAGTTCTTC.

V gene TRBV5-1 combines with J gene TRBJ2-5; D is possibly TRBD2 (5 bases). V gave up 3 bases and J gave up 2 bases, with 14 bases separating them. This CDR3 contains 15 residues. Germline V CDR1 and CDR2: SGHRS, YFSETQ. The chain's CDR3 is CASSSAGWRQETQYF. The DNA of the CDR3 is TGCGCCAGCAGCTCCGCGGGTTGGAGGCAAGAGACCCAGTACTTC.

The chain joins TRBV5-1 to TRBJ2-7, with 7 bases that match TRBD2. Germline trimming cut 2 bases from V and 6 bases from J; bases unmatched to any gene: 5. Looked up from germline, CDR1 is SGHRS and CDR2 is YFSETQ. The CDR3 is made up of 13 amino acids. This CDR3 is CASSFGWEGEQYF. CDR3 coding DNA: TGCGCCAGCAGCTTCGGCTGGGAGGGCGAGCAGTACTTC. Filled out from reference TRBV5-1 and TRBJ2-7, the complete variable domain reads KAGVTQTPRYLIKTRGQQVTLSCSPISGHRSVSWYQQTPGQGLQFLFEYFSETQRNKGNFPGRFSGRQFSNSRSEMNVSTLELGDSALYLCASSFGWEGEQYFGPGTRLTVT.

V gene TRBV15 combines with J gene TRBJ2-5, with TRBD2 matching over 7 bases. This CDR3 is 14 amino acids long. V shed 5 bases, J shed 4 bases, and the junction held 7 bases outside the gene matches. Germline loops: CDR1 LNHNV, CDR2 YYDKDF (reference sequence). DNA for the CDR3: TGTGCCACCAGCGCAACTAGCGTGGCAGAGACCCAGTACTTC. Protein: CATSATSVAETQYF.

In its sample, this clone was seen once. J is TRBJ1-3 and V is TRBV9, with D possibly being TRBD1 (5 bases). The length of the CDR3 is 17 residues. V was cut by 0 bases and J by 2 bases, with 15 bases left in between. Germline lookup yields CDR1 SGDLS and CDR2 YYNGEE. Here the CDR3 DNA reads TGTGCCAGCAGCGTAGAATCATCGGGCAGGGCTGGAAACACCATATATTTT. Its translation is CASSVESSGRAGNTIYF.

The gene calls are TRBV5-1 and TRBJ1-4, with D perhaps TRBD1 (6 bases). The CDR3 has 17 amino acids. Between the trimmed V and J ends, which lost 0 bases and 0 bases, there was a span of 12 bases. Germline V gene data show CDR1 as SGHRS and CDR2 as YFSETQ. The CDR3 DNA reads TGCGCCAGCAGCTTGGTTTTTAGGACAGCAACTAATGAAAAACTGTTTTTT. Its protein is CASSLVFRTATNEKLFF.

This chain links TRBV6-5 with TRBJ2-7; 7 positions agree with TRBD2. Trimming removed 9 bases from V and 2 bases from J; junction bases left unmatched: 10. CDR1 and CDR2 (germline): MNHEY, SVGAGI. This CDR3 comprises 14 residues. The CDR3 region is CASQRGGTPYEQYF. CDR3 nucleotide sequence: TGTGCCAGTCAGCGGGGAGGGACTCCCTACGAGCAGTACTTC.

This clone was seen a single time. V gene TRBV30 combines with J gene TRBJ1-3; no reliable D call. CDR3 length equals 13 residues. CDR1 is GTSNPN, CDR2 SVGIG, per germline (reference sequence). V lost 4 bases to trimming and J lost 2 bases, with 9 bases between them. In DNA form, the CDR3 reads TGTGCCTGGACACCCGGAGCTGGAAACACCATATATTTT. Encoded protein: CAWTPGAGNTIYF.

V usage is TRBV5-1 and J usage is TRBJ1-1; D might be TRBD1 (5 bases). Trimming took off 3 bases at V and 1 base at J, with 7 bases between the two ends. This CDR3 has 13 residues. The germline V gene encodes CDR1 SGHRS and CDR2 YFSETQ. CDR3 sequence (DNA): TGCGCCAGCAGCTCGGACACGAACACTGAAGCTTTCTTT. As protein: CASSSDTNTEAFF.

This chain uses TRBV3-1 (or the pseudogene TRBV3-2) with TRBJ2-3; 10 bases match TRBD2. J was trimmed by 5 bases and V by 4 bases; bases with no gene match: 15. From germline, CDR1 is LGHDT and CDR2 YNNKEL (reference sequence). CDR3 length: 18 residues. The CDR3 DNA sequence: TGTGCCAGCAGCCTGCGTACGACTAGCGGGTGGGTGGGAGATACGCAGTATTTT. Translating it yields CASSLRTTSGWVGDTQYF.

V gene TRBV5-6 combines with J gene TRBJ1-2; maybe TRBD1 (5 bases). CDR3 length: 13 residues. Germline values: CDR1 SGHDT, CDR2 YYEEEE. Trimming shortened V by 2 bases and J by 4 bases, and 9 bases separated the two germline ends. CDR3 amino acids: CASSFQGSYGYTF. DNA of the CDR3: TGTGCCAGCAGCTTCCAGGGCAGCTATGGCTACACCTTC.

This chain uses TRBV6-5 with TRBJ1-2, with D possibly being TRBD1 (5 bases). Looked up from germline, CDR1 is MNHEY and CDR2 is SVGAGI. The CDR3 covers 13 residues. Trimming took off 2 bases at V and 8 bases at J, with 12 bases between the two ends. CDR3 nucleotides: TGTGCCAGCAGTTACGGGGCAGGAATCGGCTACACCTTC. Translating it yields CASSYGAGIGYTF.

This clone is a singleton in its sample. The chain employs TRBV28 and TRBJ2-7, with TRBD1 matching 11 bases. CDR3 length: 15 residues. CDR1 and CDR2 (germline): MDHEN, SYDVKM. J was trimmed by 3 bases and V by 4 bases; bases with no gene match: 5. The CDR3 nucleotides read TGTGCCAGCAGTTCCTCCGGGACAGGGGGCTACGAGCAGTACTTC. This gives the protein CASSSSGTGGYEQYF.